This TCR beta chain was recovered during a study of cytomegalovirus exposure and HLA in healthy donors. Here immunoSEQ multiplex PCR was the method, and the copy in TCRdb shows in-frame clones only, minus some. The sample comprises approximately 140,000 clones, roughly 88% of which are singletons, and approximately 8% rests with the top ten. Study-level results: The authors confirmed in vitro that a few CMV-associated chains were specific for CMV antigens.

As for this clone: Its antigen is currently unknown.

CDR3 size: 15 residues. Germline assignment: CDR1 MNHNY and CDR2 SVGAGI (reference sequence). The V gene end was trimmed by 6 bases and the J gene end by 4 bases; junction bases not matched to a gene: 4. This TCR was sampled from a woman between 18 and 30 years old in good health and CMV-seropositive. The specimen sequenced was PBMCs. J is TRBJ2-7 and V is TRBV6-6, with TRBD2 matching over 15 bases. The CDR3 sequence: CASRPGLAGGYEQYF. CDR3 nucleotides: TGTGCCAGCAGGCCTGGACTAGCGGGAGGGTACGAGCAGTACTTC.